The rows below give T cell receptor beta chains drawn from one sample of a study of cytomegalovirus exposure and HLA in healthy donors. Profiling relied on immunoSEQ multiplex PCR, and the TCRdb table lists in-frame clones only, not all of them. Of over 130,000 clones listed, about three fifths were seen once; the top ten hold 6% to 8.5%. Sequenced sample: PBMCs. The receptors stem from a woman aged 55-69 years in good health and CMV-seropositive. CDR3s include the opening cysteine and the closing phenylalanine or tryptophan. A D gene is named only where the DNA matches it firmly. Some rows have no size entry. The others give once, few or many, or a class for an expanded clone.

clone_size	v_call	d_call	j_call	cdr3_aa	cdr3_nt
.	TRBV7-9	.	TRBJ1-1	CAFPGERTEAFF	TGTGCCTTTCCAGGGGAACGCACTGAAGCTTTCTTT
.	TRBV11-3	TRBD1	TRBJ2-2	CASSLGTGGTGELFF	TGTGCCAGCAGCTTAGGGACAGGGGGGACCGGGGAGCTGTTTTTT
.	TRBV5-6	.	TRBJ2-7	CASSLVAQGGSEQYF	TGTGCCAGCAGCTTGGTGGCTCAGGGAGGTTCAGAGCAGTACTTC
.	TRBV15	.	TRBJ2-5	CATSRDMRETQYF	TGTGCCACCAGCAGAGATATGCGCGAGACCCAGTACTTC
.	TRBV6-5	TRBD2	TRBJ2-1	CASRVGREAYNEQFF	TGTGCCAGCAGGGTAGGGCGGGAGGCCTACAATGAGCAGTTCTTC
.	TRBV5-1	.	TRBJ2-3	CASSEPGEDTQYF	TGCGCCAGCAGCGAGCCTGGGGAGGATACGCAGTATTTT
.	TRBV28	TRBD2	TRBJ2-5	CASSLGGTSGETQYF	TGTGCCAGCAGTTTGGGCGGGACTAGTGGCGAGACCCAGTACTTC
.	TRBV19	.	TRBJ1-1	CASSINRNTEAFF	TGTGCCAGTAGTATTAACAGAAACACTGAAGCTTTCTTT
.	TRBV9	TRBD2	TRBJ2-7	CASSASGRNYEQYF	TGTGCCAGCAGCGCAAGCGGGAGAAACTACGAGCAGTACTTC
.	TRBV2	TRBD1	TRBJ2-7	CASSEATGGFHEQYF	TGTGCCAGCAGTGAAGCGACAGGGGGCTTCCACGAGCAGTACTTC
few	TRBV19	TRBD2	TRBJ2-1	CASSPSGAGGFNEQFF	TGTGCCAGTAGTCCGTCGGGAGCGGGAGGGTTCAATGAGCAGTTCTTC
.	TRBV30	.	TRBJ2-1	CAWSVRGRGSYNEQFF	TGTGCCTGGAGTGTACGAGGGAGAGGTTCCTACAATGAGCAGTTCTTC
.	TRBV28	TRBD1	TRBJ1-5	CASNEQGLVQPQHF	TGTGCCAGCAATGAACAGGGGTTGGTTCAGCCCCAGCATTTT
.	TRBV7-9	TRBD2	TRBJ2-1	CASSVLAEAFEQFF	TGTGCCAGCAGCGTACTAGCGGAAGCGTTTGAGCAGTTCTTC
.	TRBV5-1	.	TRBJ2-7	CASSSEEEQYF	TGCGCCAGCAGCTCAGAGGAAGAGCAGTACTTC
.	TRBV5-6	TRBD2	TRBJ2-1	CASSLGGTSPDEQFF	TGTGCCAGCAGCTTGGGTGGGACTAGCCCCGATGAGCAGTTCTTC
.	TRBV7-6	TRBD1	TRBJ2-2	CASSLRDRGGTGELFF	TGTGCCAGCAGCTTAAGGGACAGGGGTGGGACCGGGGAGCTGTTTTTT
few	TRBV7-2	TRBD1	TRBJ1-1	CASTYRGAMTEAFF	TGTGCCAGCACCTACAGGGGGGCTATGACTGAAGCTTTCTTT